Presented here are 3 T cell receptor beta chains from one specimen sequenced in a study of OX40 agonist ivuxolimab in advanced cancers. This table comes from immunoSEQ multiplex PCR, and its TCRdb copy is limited to in-frame clones, with some not included. Among about 8,900 clones listed, around three quarters were seen once. Sequencing used CD4+ or CD8+ T cells sorted from blood, obtained in a trial of the OX40 agonist ivuxolimab. These receptors were taken from an adult with an advanced solid tumor such as melanoma, head and neck, liver or kidney cancer.

The chain combines TRBV11-3 with TRBJ2-1, with no clear D. Looked up from germline, CDR1 is SGHNT and CDR2 is YENEEA. Trimming shortened V by 3 bases and J by 2 bases, and 8 bases separated the two germline ends. This CDR3 has 14 amino acids. As DNA, the CDR3 is TGTGCCAGCAGCTTCCAAGGGACCTACAATGAGCAGTTCTTC. Translation gives CASSFQGTYNEQFF.

The rearrangement links TRBV7-6 to TRBJ2-5; TRBD1 matches at 11 bases. The CDR3 covers 15 residues. Unmatched junction bases numbered 6, after V lost 5 bases and J lost 4 bases. The V gene's germline CDR1 is SGHVS and CDR2 FNYEAQ. The CDR3 bases are TGTGCCAGCAGCCCAGGACAGGGGGCGGGAGAGACCCAGTACTTC. Translated: CASSPGQGAGETQYF.

There are a few counts of this clone. The V call is TRBV4-3, the J call TRBJ1-6; TRBD1 is a possible D gene (6 bases). Looked up from germline, CDR1 is LGHNA and CDR2 is YSLEER. The CDR3 has 14 residues. Between the trimmed V and J ends, which lost 1 base and 10 bases, there was a span of 11 bases. CDR3 in amino acids: CASSQAGVGSPLHF. As DNA, the CDR3 is TGCGCCAGCAGCCAAGCAGGGGTCGGATCACCCCTCCACTTT.